This T cell receptor beta chain was identified during a study of beta chain features in type 1 diabetes (dated by TCRdb to the late 2010s). Background on the whole study: Mean age, gender distribution, total cell number and subset yield did not differ between patients and healthy donors. A total of around 110,000,000 sorted cells were examined across all samples, and RNA yield correlated strongly with the number of cells per subset. Whereas all 28 donors provided naive and central memory subsets, regulatory and stem cell-like memory subsets were isolated from just 8 patients and roughly eight healthy donors. In the study, TCRB repertoires of sorted circulating CD4+ T cell subsets from recently diagnosed type 1 diabetes patients were compared with those of matched healthy donors. Overall results and qualifications from the work: Naive, central memory and regulatory TCRB repertoires appeared to be more similar among patients than among healthy donors. Fewer insertions and more nucleotide deletions at VDJ recombination sites were observed in patients with type 1 diabetes, implying thymic rearrangement abnormalities. Because small numbers of individuals were included in the HLA sub-analyses, any influence of HLA type on TCRB rearrangement was left unresolved. Because cDNA rather than genomic DNA was sequenced, highly expressing activated cells could have been over-represented, although no difference in activation and CD3 levels was found between groups. PCR may preferentially amplify shorter templates, but because patient and control samples were amplified and corrected together, any resulting skew would affect both groups equally. Type 1 diabetes patients showed a moderate but significant shortening of TCRB CDR3 length in all four CD4+ subsets.

Spanning cysteine to phenylalanine, the CDR3 consists of 15 amino acids. Of the read, only the CDR3 DNA is kept; its 45 bases are in frame from base 1. Clipping removes 8 bases from V and 7 bases from J, with 11 as the unmatched junction base count. The CDR1 and CDR2 encoded by the germline V gene are MDHEN and SYDVKM. From each donor, a single peripheral blood sample of about 116 mL on average was drawn into heparinised tubes. A BD FACSAria II was used to sort naive, central memory, regulatory and stem cell-like memory CD4+ T cells with a panel that included CD45RO, CCR7, CD25, CD127, CD95 and CD27. A purity above 95% was achieved for all sorted populations. PBMCs were isolated right away by Lymphoprep density gradient centrifugation and were stained directly, without culture. So that batch effects would be minimized, each experiment stained and sorted samples in pairs, pairing one healthy donor with one patient.

The entire amount of isolated RNA was reverse transcribed using the High Capacity cDNA Reverse Transcription Kit, so the sequenced TCRB transcripts were expressed ones. Deep immunoSEQ sequencing was applied to naive, central memory and regulatory T cell samples, giving an average of roughly 3.5 million total reads per sample. Sorted cells were lysed in RLT buffer, and RNA was extracted using DNase-treated RNeasy Micro or Mini kits according to cell number. Each cell subset was processed separately to prevent cross-contamination, with patient and healthy donor samples processed together. The immunoSEQ multiplex PCR was used to amplify TCRB sequences from cDNA, generating 87-bp fragments that spanned the CDR3 region. The amplicons were sequenced using the Illumina HiSeq platform. As for how the authors treated the data: PCR bias was corrected computationally using synthetic template baselines, and reads within Hamming distance 2 were collapsed, with unmergeable singletons discarded. Reads were aligned to IMGT to assign V, D and J genes, CDR3 length, and insertions or deletions at six rearrangement sites. Within each subset, clonotype counts were normalized to sorted cell number, after which true diversity and Gini coefficients were computed with the tcR R package. The overlap coefficient, calculated on TCRB nucleotide sequences, was used to measure repertoire sharing. Here the immuneACCESS table is served through TCRdb, limited to in-frame sequences with V and J called. Missing clones are a known gap in these copies; in checked studies unresolved V genes cover under half, and the rest lacks a known reason. D and trimming come from the DNA, and the V and J calls and clone size come from that table. The sample has more than 110,000 clones on record, less than 9% of them singletons. The ten largest clones add up to about 1.5% of the sample.

This clone was counted ten times or more. Its antigen is not yet known. Per-base qualities were not stored, and no clone one base away is much larger. Sequenced material: central memory CD4+ T cells from blood. This TCR derives from a woman aged 25 to 45 in good health. The chain employs TRBV28 and TRBJ2-7, and TRBD2 matches 13 of the central bases. DNA sequence: TGTGCCAGCTGGGAAGGGACTAGCGGGAAAGGGGAGCAGTACTTC. Translated, it gives CASWEGTSGKGEQYF.